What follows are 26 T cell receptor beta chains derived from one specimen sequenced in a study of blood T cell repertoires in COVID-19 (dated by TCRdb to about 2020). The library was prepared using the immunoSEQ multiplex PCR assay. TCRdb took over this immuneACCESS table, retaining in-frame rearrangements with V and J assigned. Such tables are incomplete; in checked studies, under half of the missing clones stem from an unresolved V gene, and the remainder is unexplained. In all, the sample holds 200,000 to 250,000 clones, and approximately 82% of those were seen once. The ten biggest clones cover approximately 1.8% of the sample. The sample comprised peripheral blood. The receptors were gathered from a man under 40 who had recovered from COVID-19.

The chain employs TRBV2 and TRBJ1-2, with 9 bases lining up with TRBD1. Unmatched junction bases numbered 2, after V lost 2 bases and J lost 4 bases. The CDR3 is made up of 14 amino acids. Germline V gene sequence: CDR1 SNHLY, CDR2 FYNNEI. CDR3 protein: CASSERDRVYGYTF. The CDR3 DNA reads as TGTGCCAGCAGTGAAAGGGACAGGGTCTATGGCTACACCTTC.

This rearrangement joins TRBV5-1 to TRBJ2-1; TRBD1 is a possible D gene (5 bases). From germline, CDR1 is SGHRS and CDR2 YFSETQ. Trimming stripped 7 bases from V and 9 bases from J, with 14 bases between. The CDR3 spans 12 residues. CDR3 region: CASATGTGEQFF. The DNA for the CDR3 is TGCGCCAGCGCAACAGGCACTGGTGAGCAGTTCTTC.

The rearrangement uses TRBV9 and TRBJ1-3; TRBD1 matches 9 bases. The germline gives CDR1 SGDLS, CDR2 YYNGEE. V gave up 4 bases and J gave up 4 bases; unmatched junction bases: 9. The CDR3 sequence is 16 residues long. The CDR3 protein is CASSRLGQGLGNTIYF. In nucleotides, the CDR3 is TGTGCCAGCAGCAGACTAGGACAGGGGCTCGGAAACACCATATATTTT.

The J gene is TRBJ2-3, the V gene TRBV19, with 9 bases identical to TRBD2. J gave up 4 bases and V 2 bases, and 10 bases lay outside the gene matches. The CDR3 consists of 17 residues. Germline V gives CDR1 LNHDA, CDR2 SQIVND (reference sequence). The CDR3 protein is CASSIRELAGTSDTQYF. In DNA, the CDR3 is TGTGCCAGTAGTATACGTGAGCTAGCGGGGACCTCAGATACGCAGTATTTT.

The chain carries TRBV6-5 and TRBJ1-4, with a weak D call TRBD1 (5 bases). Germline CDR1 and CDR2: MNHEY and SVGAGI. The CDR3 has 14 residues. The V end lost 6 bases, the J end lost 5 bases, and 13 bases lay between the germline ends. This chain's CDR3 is CASSLGRQNEKLFF. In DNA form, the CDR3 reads TGTGCCAGCAGCCTAGGCAGACAGAATGAAAAACTGTTTTTT.

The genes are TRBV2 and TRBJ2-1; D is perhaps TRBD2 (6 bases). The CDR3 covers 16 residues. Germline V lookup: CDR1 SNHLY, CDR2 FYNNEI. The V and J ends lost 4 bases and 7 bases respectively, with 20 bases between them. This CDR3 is CASSGGEWGPRNEQFF. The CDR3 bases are TGTGCCAGCAGTGGGGGGGAGTGGGGCCCGCGGAATGAGCAGTTCTTC. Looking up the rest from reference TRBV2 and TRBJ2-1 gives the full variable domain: EPEVTQTPSHQVTQMGQEVILRCVPISNHLYFYWYRQILGQKVEFLVSFYNNEISEKSEIFDDQFSVERPDGSNFTLKIRSTKLEDSAMYFCASSGGEWGPRNEQFFGPGTRLTVL.

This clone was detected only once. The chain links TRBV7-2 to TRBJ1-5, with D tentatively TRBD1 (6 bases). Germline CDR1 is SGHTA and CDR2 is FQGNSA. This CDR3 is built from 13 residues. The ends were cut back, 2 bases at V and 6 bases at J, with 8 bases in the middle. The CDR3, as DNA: TGTGCCAGCAGCTTAACCAGGGGTCAGCCCCAGCATTTT. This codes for CASSLTRGQPQHF.

The CDR3: CASSPRPDKNQPQHF. CDR3 sequence (DNA): TGTGCCAGCAGCCCCAGGCCGGATAAGAATCAGCCCCAGCATTTT. This chain uses TRBV7-2 with TRBJ1-5; D gene unclear. Germline-derived CDR1 and CDR2 are SGHTA and FQGNSA. Trimming took off 5 bases at V and 4 bases at J, with 15 bases between the two ends. CDR3 length: 15 residues. The variable domain in full, completed from reference TRBV7-2 and TRBJ1-5, reads GAGVSQSPSNKVTEKGKDVELRCDPISGHTALYWYRQSLGQGLEFLIYFQGNSAPDKSGLPSDRFSAERTGGSVSTLTIQRTQQEDSAVYLCASSPRPDKNQPQHFGDGTRLSIL.

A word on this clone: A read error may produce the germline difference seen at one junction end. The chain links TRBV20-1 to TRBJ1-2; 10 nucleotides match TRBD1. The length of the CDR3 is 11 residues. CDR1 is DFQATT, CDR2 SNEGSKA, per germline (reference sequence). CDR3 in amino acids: CSARDGGQGDF. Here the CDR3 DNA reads TGCAGTGCTAGAGATGGAGGACAGGGGGATTTT.

CDR3 in DNA: TGTGCCAGCAGTGCCCCAGGGGCGACCCAGTACTTC. It translates to CASSAPGATQYF. The chain combines TRBV6-2 or TRBV6-3 with TRBJ2-5; possible D gene TRBD1, 6 bases. This CDR3 is 12 amino acids long. Germline CDR1 MNHEY, CDR2 SVGEGT. V was clipped by 5 bases and J by 7 bases, with 11 bases between them.

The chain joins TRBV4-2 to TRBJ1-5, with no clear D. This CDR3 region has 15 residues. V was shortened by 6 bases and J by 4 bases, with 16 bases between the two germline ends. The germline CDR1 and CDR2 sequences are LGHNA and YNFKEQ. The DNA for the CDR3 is TGTGCCAGCAGTCTCTCGCGGGGTTCGAATCAGCCCCAGCATTTT. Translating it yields CASSLSRGSNQPQHF.

The CDR3 sequence is CASSQDRAEHYEQYF. CDR3 coding DNA: TGTGCCAGCAGCCAAGACAGGGCCGAACACTACGAGCAGTACTTC. V gene TRBV2 combines with J gene TRBJ2-7; 7 bases are shared with TRBD1. Germline trimming cut 6 bases from V and 3 bases from J; bases unmatched to any gene: 11. The germline V gene has CDR1 SNHLY and CDR2 FYNNEI. The CDR3 covers 15 residues.

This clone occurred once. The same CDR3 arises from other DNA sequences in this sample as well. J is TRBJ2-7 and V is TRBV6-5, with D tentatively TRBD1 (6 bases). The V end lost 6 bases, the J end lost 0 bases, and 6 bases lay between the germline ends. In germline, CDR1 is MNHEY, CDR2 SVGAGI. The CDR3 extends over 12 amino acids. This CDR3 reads CASRDSSYEQYF. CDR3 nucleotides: TGTGCCAGCAGGGACAGCTCCTACGAGCAGTACTTC.

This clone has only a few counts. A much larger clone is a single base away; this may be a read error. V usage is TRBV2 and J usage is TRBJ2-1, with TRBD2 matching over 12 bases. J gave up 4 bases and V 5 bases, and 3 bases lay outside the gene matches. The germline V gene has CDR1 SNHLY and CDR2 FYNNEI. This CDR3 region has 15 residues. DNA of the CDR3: TGTGCCAGCAGTTCCCTAGCGGGGGGGTACAATGAGCAGTTCTTC. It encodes CASSSLAGGYNEQFF.

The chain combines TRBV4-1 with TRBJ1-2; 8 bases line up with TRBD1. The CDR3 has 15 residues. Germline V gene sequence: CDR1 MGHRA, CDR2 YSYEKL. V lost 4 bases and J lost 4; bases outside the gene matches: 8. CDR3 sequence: CASSLERTGSYGYTF. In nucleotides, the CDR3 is TGCGCCAGCAGCCTCGAGAGGACAGGGTCCTATGGCTACACCTTC.

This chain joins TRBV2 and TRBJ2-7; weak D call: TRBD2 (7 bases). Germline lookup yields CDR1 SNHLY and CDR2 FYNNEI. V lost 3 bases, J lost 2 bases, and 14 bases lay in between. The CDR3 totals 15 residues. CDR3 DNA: TGTGCCAGCAGTGAGGTCGGGGGGCCACCCTACGAGCAGTACTTC. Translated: CASSEVGGPPYEQYF. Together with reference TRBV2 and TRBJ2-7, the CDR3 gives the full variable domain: EPEVTQTPSHQVTQMGQEVILRCVPISNHLYFYWYRQILGQKVEFLVSFYNNEISEKSEIFDDQFSVERPDGSNFTLKIRSTKLEDSAMYFCASSEVGGPPYEQYFGPGTRLTVT.

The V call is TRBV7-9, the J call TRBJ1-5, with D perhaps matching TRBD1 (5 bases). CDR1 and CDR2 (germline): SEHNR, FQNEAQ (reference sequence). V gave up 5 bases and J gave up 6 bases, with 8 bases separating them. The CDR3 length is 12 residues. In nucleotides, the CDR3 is TGTGCCAGCAGCCTCCAGGGTCAGCCCCAGCATTTT. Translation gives CASSLQGQPQHF.

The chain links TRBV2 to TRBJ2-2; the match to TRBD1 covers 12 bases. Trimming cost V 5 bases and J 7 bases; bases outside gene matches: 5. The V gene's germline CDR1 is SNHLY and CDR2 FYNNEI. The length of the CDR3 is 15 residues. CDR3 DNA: TGTGCCAGCAGTCGGGACAGGGGGCGGAACGGGGAGCTGTTTTTT. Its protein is CASSRDRGRNGELFF. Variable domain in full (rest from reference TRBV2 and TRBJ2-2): EPEVTQTPSHQVTQMGQEVILRCVPISNHLYFYWYRQILGQKVEFLVSFYNNEISEKSEIFDDQFSVERPDGSNFTLKIRSTKLEDSAMYFCASSRDRGRNGELFFGEGSRLTVL.

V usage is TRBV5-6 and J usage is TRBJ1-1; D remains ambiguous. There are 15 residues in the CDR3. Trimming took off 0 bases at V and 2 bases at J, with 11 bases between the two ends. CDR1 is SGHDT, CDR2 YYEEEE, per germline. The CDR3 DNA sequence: TGTGCCAGCAGCTTGGACTTGAGACACAACACTGAAGCTTTCTTT. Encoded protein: CASSLDLRHNTEAFF.

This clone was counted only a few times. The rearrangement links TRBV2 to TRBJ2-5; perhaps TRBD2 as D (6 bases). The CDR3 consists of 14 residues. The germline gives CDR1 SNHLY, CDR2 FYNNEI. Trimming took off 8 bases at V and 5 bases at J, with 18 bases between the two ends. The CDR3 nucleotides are TGTGCCAGCCAATCTTCGGGGGAGTGGGAGACCCAGTACTTC. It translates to CASQSSGEWETQYF. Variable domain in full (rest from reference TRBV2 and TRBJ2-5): EPEVTQTPSHQVTQMGQEVILRCVPISNHLYFYWYRQILGQKVEFLVSFYNNEISEKSEIFDDQFSVERPDGSNFTLKIRSTKLEDSAMYFCASQSSGEWETQYFGPGTRLLVL.

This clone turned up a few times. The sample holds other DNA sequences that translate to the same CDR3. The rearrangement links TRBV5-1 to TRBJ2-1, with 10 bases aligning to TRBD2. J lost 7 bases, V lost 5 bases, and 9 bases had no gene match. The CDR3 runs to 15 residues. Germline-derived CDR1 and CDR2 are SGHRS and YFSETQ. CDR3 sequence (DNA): TGCGCCAGCAGTTCCCTAGCGGGGGAGCTGAATGAGCAGTTCTTC. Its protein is CASSSLAGELNEQFF.

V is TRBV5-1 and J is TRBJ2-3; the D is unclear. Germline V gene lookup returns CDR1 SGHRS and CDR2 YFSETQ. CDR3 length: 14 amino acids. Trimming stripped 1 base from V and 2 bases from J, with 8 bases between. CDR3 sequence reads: CASSLTVTTDTQYF. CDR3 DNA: TGCGCCAGCAGCTTGACGGTAACCACAGATACGCAGTATTTT.

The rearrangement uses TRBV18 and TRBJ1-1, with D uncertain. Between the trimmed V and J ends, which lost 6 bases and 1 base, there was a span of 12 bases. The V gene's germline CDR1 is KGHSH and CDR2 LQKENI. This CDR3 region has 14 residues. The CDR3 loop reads CASSQSGENTEAFF. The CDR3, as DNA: TGTGCCAGCTCTCAAAGCGGGGAGAACACTGAAGCTTTCTTT.

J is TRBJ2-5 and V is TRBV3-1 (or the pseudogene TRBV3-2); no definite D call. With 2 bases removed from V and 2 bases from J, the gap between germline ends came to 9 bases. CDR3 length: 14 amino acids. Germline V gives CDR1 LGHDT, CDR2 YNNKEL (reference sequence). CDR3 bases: TGTGCCAGCAGCCAAACATTTCCGCAAGAGACCCAGTACTTC. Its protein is CASSQTFPQETQYF.

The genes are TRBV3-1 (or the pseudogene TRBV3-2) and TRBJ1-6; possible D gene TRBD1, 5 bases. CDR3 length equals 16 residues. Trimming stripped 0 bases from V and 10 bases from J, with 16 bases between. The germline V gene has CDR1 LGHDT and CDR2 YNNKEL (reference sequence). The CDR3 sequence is CASSQEGAGSISPLHF. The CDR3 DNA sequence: TGTGCCAGCAGCCAAGAAGGGGCAGGGTCTATCTCACCCCTCCACTTT.

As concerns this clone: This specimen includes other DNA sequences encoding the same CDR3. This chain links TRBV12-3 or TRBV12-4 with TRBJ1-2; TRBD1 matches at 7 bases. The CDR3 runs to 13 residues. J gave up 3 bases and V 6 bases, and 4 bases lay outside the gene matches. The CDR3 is CASSLGTDYGYTF. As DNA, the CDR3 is TGTGCCAGCAGCCTAGGGACAGACTATGGCTACACCTTC.